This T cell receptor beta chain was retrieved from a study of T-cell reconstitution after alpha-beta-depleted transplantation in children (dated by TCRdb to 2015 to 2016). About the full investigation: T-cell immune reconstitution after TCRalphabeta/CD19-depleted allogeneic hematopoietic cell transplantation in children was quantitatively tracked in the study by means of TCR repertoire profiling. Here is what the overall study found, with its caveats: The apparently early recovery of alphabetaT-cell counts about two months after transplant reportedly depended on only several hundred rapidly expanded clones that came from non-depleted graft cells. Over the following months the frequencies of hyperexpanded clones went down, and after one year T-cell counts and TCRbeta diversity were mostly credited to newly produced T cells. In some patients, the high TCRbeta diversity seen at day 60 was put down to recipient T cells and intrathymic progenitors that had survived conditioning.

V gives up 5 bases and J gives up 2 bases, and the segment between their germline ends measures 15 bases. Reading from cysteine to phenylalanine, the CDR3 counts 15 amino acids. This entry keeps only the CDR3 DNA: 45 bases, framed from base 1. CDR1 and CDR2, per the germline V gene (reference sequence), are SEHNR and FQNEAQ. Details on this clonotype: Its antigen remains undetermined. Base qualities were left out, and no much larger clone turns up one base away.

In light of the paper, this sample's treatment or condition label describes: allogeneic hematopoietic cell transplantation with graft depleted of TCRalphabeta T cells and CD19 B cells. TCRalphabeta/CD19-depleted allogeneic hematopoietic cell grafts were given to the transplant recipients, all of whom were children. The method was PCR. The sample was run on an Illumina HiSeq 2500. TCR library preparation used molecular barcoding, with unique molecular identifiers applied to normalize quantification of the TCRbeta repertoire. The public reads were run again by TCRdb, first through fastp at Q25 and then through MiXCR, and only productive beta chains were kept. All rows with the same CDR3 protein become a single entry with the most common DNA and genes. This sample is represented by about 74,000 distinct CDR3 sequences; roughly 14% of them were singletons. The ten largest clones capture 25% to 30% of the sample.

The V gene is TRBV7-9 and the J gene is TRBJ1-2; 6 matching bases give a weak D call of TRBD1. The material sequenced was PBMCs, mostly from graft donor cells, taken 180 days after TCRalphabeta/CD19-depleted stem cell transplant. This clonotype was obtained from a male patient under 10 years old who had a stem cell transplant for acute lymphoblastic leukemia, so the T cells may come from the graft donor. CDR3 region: CASSRAGQENYGYTF. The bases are TGTGCCAGCAGCCGAGCGGGACAAGAAAACTATGGCTACACCTTC.